This TCR beta chain was obtained from a study of molecular identifiers for immune sequencing clone quantification listed by TCRdb under 2018. In terms of the full investigation: For a replicate experiment, RNA from 20,000 or 100,000 naive CD8 T cells was divided into five aliquots, and four of the five aliquots were sequenced. This methods study used CD8 T cells to benchmark TCR RNA copy counting and molecular-identifier clustering-based TCR repertoire sequencing (MIDCIRS).

Many counts were recorded for this clonotype. This receptor's antigen is unknown. No clone much larger than this one lies a single base away; base qualities are absent. Compared with germline, V lacks 5 bases and J lacks 3 bases; bases without a gene match: 2. CDR1 and CDR2, looked up from the germline V gene, are SGHVS and FQNEAQ. The CDR3 holds 13 amino acids from the cysteine to the phenylalanine. Solely the CDR3 DNA is kept, with 39 bases framed from the first base. The investigation overall reported the following: Approximately 3.3 recovered TCR RNA copies per cell were obtained by modeling, versus 9 to 10 by digital PCR, implying a capture efficiency of 25% to 35%. When barcode sub-clustering was omitted, TCR diversity was inflated by chimeric consensus sequences, with chimeras reaching as high as 47%. The sizes of highly expanded clones could end up underestimated when identical TCR molecules share a barcode. A single cell's worth of spiked-in Jurkat TCR RNA was reported detectable even among some 920,000 naive CD8 T cells. Naive libraries contained spiked-in Jurkat TCR RNA (roughly 10 copies' worth), which is not part of the donor repertoire. In CMV-specific effector cells, over 99% of molecules were held by clones above 20 RNA copies, whereas under 1% of molecules were held by such clones in naive cells.

Libraries of naive CD8 T cells were built from around 20,000 to 990,000 sorted cells, with 10%, 30% or 50% of the purified RNA used. Naive CD8 T cells, defined as CD8+CD4-CCR7+CD45RA+, were FACS-sorted into RLT Plus buffer on a BD FACSAria II. Around 11 TCR copies' worth of Jurkat RNA were spiked into 20,000-1,000,000 naive CD8 T cell samples to test detection sensitivity. Enrichment of CD8 T cells was done with RosetteSep CD8+ T Cell Enrichment Cocktail plus Ficoll-Paque, and ACK red cell lysis came afterward. Library preparation was by PCR. Sequencing used a NextSeq 500. Bulk TCR libraries were generated as previously described, with the TCR primers listed in Table S5 used. Purification of total RNA was performed with the Qiagen AllPrep DNA/RNA kit. Before analysis, reads from multiple sequencing runs of one library were combined. Per the source publication's procedure: Reads were retained only if the reads had an exact TCR constant sequence, and the retained reads were trimmed to 150 nt and grouped according to their 12-nt molecular barcodes. Reads inside each barcode group were sub-clustered using a 15% Levenshtein threshold, and a quality-weighted consensus sequence was constructed for each RNA molecule. Non-functional sequences were filtered out, along with any lower-count sequence sitting one edit away from another sequence. On the basis of fitting two negative binomial distributions, barcode sub-clusters with fewer than 20% of the maximum read count were discarded. Using fastp trimming at Q25 and MiXCR clonotype assembly, TCRdb reanalyzed the public sequencing data and kept in-frame beta chains. Records with the same CDR3 protein are collapsed into one entry carrying the most frequent genes and DNA. These V and J calls originate from TCRdb's pipeline instead of the authors' own analysis. The sample table holds more than 550,000 distinct CDR3 sequences, of which around 25% were seen once. The leading ten clones occupy 0.75% to 0.8% of the sample.

The sequencing input was naive CD8+ T cells from blood, with Jurkat cell RNA spiked in. This specimen's cell subset or site label, per the study, means: FACS-sorted CD8+CD4-CCR7+CD45RA+ naive T cells. The rearrangement joined TRBV7-8 to TRBJ2-3; 7 bases in between match TRBD2. This TCR came from a human donor in good health. Some libraries in this study had Jurkat cell RNA spiked in. The DNA sequence is as follows: TGTGCCAGCAGCCGGGGACTAACAGATACGCAGTATTTT. It encodes CASSRGLTDTQYF.